The sample holds a few counts of the clone carrying this T cell receptor beta chain. Its antigen is not identified. The entry originates in a study of T-cell reconstitution after alpha-beta-depleted transplantation in children. Study outcomes and limitations: The study traced high day-60 TCRbeta diversity in some patients to surviving recipient T cells and thymic progenitors. Reportedly, only several hundred clones from non-depleted graft cells drove alpha-beta T-cell counts at about two months. At the one-year point after transplant, T-cell counts and TCRbeta diversity were found to come mostly from T cells that had been newly produced.

V was clipped by 3 bases and J by 2 bases; unmatched bases: 3. Germline values: CDR1 ENHRY, CDR2 SYGVKD. This CDR3 comprises 15 residues. During its preparation, the TCRbeta library received unique molecular identifiers. From the PCR reads, TCRdb called clonotypes with MiXCR, one entry per CDR3 protein. This sample yields about 980,000 distinct CDR3 sequences, of which about 29% are seen a single time; roughly 31% belongs to the top ten. The chain uses TRBV10-3 and TRBJ2-7, with 11 positions matching TRBD2. This clonotype was sampled from a boy under two years old who had a stem cell transplant for SCID, so the T cells may come from the graft donor. The sample here was PBMCs, mostly from graft donor cells, taken 360 days after TCRalphabeta/CD19-depleted stem cell transplant. CDR3: CAISDIAGGPYEQYF. Written as DNA, the CDR3 is TGTGCCATCAGTGACATAGCGGGGGGGCCCTACGAGCAGTACTTC.